These 23 T cell receptor beta chains originate from one sample sequenced in a study of cytomegalovirus exposure and HLA in healthy donors. This PCR relied on a set of 60 Vbeta primers and 13 Jbeta primers. Profiled with immunoSEQ multiplex PCR; TCRdb holds only in-frame clones, not every one. The top ten clones hold roughly 2.9% of a sample with about 110,000 clones, 65% to 80% of them seen once. The sequencing input was PBMCs. Receptor source: a male donor in good health and CMV-seropositive.

The chain couples TRBV7-7 to TRBJ2-7; D is possibly TRBD1 (5 bases). CDR3 size: 13 residues. Germline CDR1 and CDR2: SSHAT and FNYEAQ (reference sequence). Between the trimmed V and J ends, which lost 4 bases and 6 bases, there was a span of 13 bases. In nucleotides, the CDR3 is TGTGCCAGCAGCTCCGGGTCCCAGGGCGAGCAGTACTTC. Protein sequence: CASSSGSQGEQYF.

This chain uses TRBV29-1 with TRBJ2-1; TRBD2 agrees at 9 bases. This CDR3 is built from 15 residues. The trim removed 2 bases at V and 7 bases at J, leaving 9 bases unmatched. CDR1 is SQVTM and CDR2 is ANQGSEA in the germline V gene. The CDR3 DNA is TGCAGCGTTGAAAGGTCGGCGGGAGGGCCGAATGAGCAGTTCTTC. Protein sequence: CSVERSAGGPNEQFF.

This chain uses TRBV29-1 with TRBJ1-4, with D maybe TRBD1 (6 bases). This CDR3 has 14 amino acids. Per germline, CDR1 SQVTM and CDR2 ANQGSEA. Trimming removed 4 bases from V and 7 bases from J, with 16 bases in between. CDR3 amino acids: CSVVLQGWGEKLFF. In nucleotides, the CDR3 is TGCAGCGTTGTGCTACAGGGTTGGGGTGAAAAACTGTTTTTT. The variable domain in full, completed from reference TRBV29-1 and TRBJ1-4, reads SAVISQKPSRDICQRGTSLTIQCQVDSQVTMMFWYRQQPGQSLTLIATANQGSEATYESGFVIDKFPISRPNLTFSTLTVSNMSPEDSSIYLCSVVLQGWGEKLFFGSGTQLSVL.

V and J are TRBV6-5 and TRBJ2-1; the D is unclear. The length of the CDR3 is 15 residues. In germline, CDR1 is MNHEY, CDR2 SVGAGI. V lost 0 bases and J lost 5, with 11 bases in between. CDR3 in DNA: TGTGCCAGCAGTTACTCGTGGCGAGGAAACAATGAGCAGTTCTTC. This encodes CASSYSWRGNNEQFF.

The V gene is TRBV2, the J gene TRBJ2-2; possible D gene TRBD2, 6 bases. CDR3 size: 15 residues. Trimming stripped 7 bases from V and 1 base from J, with 13 bases between. Germline-derived CDR1 and CDR2 are SNHLY and FYNNEI. CDR3 sequence (DNA): TGTGCCAGCACCCCCGGGCGGGGGAACACCGGGGAGCTGTTTTTT. Its protein is CASTPGRGNTGELFF. Full variable domain (missing parts from reference TRBV2 and TRBJ2-2): EPEVTQTPSHQVTQMGQEVILRCVPISNHLYFYWYRQILGQKVEFLVSFYNNEISEKSEIFDDQFSVERPDGSNFTLKIRSTKLEDSAMYFCASTPGRGNTGELFFGEGSRLTVL.

This chain connects TRBV5-3 to TRBJ2-7; D might be TRBD2 (6 bases). TRBV5-3 is designated an ORF whose function remains uncertain. This CDR3 spans 18 amino acids. V shed 0 bases and J shed 5 bases, with 24 bases lying between them. CDR3 DNA: TGTGCCAGAAGCTTGGACGGGGGTGAGAGCAGAAGCTTCAACGAGCAGTACTTC. It yields the protein CARSLDGGESRSFNEQYF.

The chain links TRBV7-2 to TRBJ1-5, with TRBD1 matching over 7 bases. The CDR3 consists of 14 residues. Germline V gene lookup returns CDR1 SGHTA and CDR2 FQGNSA. Trimming at V came to 5 bases and at J to 3 bases, leaving 4 bases not matched to a gene. CDR3 sequence: CASSADRVNQPQHF. CDR3 DNA sequence: TGTGCCAGCAGCGCAGACAGGGTCAATCAGCCCCAGCATTTT.

The J gene is TRBJ2-7, the V gene TRBV6-1, with 10 bases fitting TRBD2. There are 15 residues in the CDR3. Per germline, CDR1 MNHNS and CDR2 SASEGT. V lost 3 bases and J lost 1; bases outside the gene matches: 3. CDR3 coding DNA: TGTGCCAGCAGTGAGGGACTAGCGCGTTCCTACGAGCAGTACTTC. Amino acids: CASSEGLARSYEQYF.

The chain links TRBV6-5 to TRBJ2-7; TRBD1 matches at 10 bases. CDR3 length equals 15 residues. From germline, CDR1 is MNHEY and CDR2 SVGAGI. With V trimmed by 2 bases and J by 0 bases, 1 base remained unmatched. This chain's CDR3 is CASSYRDRGSYEQYF. CDR3 nucleotide sequence: TGTGCCAGCAGTTACCGGGACAGGGGCTCCTACGAGCAGTACTTC.

This chain links TRBV6-5 with TRBJ2-1, with D tentatively TRBD2 (5 bases). The CDR3 runs 15 residues. Trimming removed 5 bases from V and 5 bases from J, with 16 bases in between. Germline V gives CDR1 MNHEY, CDR2 SVGAGI. The CDR3 sequence is CASSHPPRGNNEQFF. The CDR3, as DNA: TGTGCCAGCAGTCACCCTCCTCGGGGTAACAATGAGCAGTTCTTC.

This clone was counted between two and nine times. The chain joins TRBV7-8 to TRBJ1-1; 8 positions agree with TRBD1. From germline, CDR1 is SGHVS and CDR2 FQNEAQ. J was trimmed by 8 bases and V by 1 base; bases with no gene match: 6. The length of the CDR3 is 14 residues. CDR3 coding DNA: TGTGCCAGCAGCTTAGGATTTGGGACAGGAGAAGCTTTCTTT. This translates into CASSLGFGTGEAFF.

The V gene is TRBV2, the J gene TRBJ1-2, with 9 bases lining up with TRBD1. Germline values: CDR1 SNHLY, CDR2 FYNNEI. The CDR3 consists of 15 residues. V trimming: 8 bases; J trimming: 4 bases; junction bases outside the gene matches: 11. The CDR3, as DNA: TGTGCCAGCCTACAGGGGGCCACTCCGGTCTATGGCTACACCTTC. Translated, it gives CASLQGATPVYGYTF.

The J gene is TRBJ2-7, the V gene TRBV2; TRBD1 might be the D (6 bases). The CDR3 spans 14 residues. The V and J ends lost 5 bases and 6 bases respectively, with 17 bases between them. Germline assignment: CDR1 SNHLY and CDR2 FYNNEI. DNA of the CDR3: TGTGCCAGCAGTTGGGGGCCAGCTGGGCGCGAGCAGTACTTC. This sequence encodes CASSWGPAGREQYF.

This clone was found once. The chain couples TRBV19 to TRBJ2-1; D call uncertain. Germline assignment: CDR1 LNHDA and CDR2 SQIVND (reference sequence). The CDR3 is made up of 12 amino acids. V lost 5 bases and J 5 bases, leaving 7 bases between the germline ends. The CDR3 is CASSLSNNEQFF. The DNA for the CDR3 is TGTGCCAGTAGTTTGTCAAACAATGAGCAGTTCTTC.

This clone came up once. The V gene is TRBV9, the J gene TRBJ2-5, with TRBD2 identical over 8 bases. CDR3 size: 15 residues. With 4 bases clipped from V and 2 bases from J, the junction kept 7 bases outside the gene matches. Germline CDR1 reads SGDLS; CDR2 reads YYNGEE. The CDR3 sequence: CASSLLAGRQETQYF. The CDR3 nucleotides are TGTGCCAGCAGCCTATTAGCGGGGCGACAAGAGACCCAGTACTTC.

In its sample, this clone was seen once. In DNA form, the CDR3 reads TGTGCCAGCAGCTACGGGACTAGCGTTTACTACGAGCAGTACTTC. It is translated as CASSYGTSVYYEQYF. The chain carries TRBV5-8 and TRBJ2-7; 10 nucleotides agree with TRBD2. Per germline, CDR1 SGHTS and CDR2 YDEGEE. The CDR3 length is 15 residues. With V trimmed by 3 bases and J by 3 bases, 6 bases remained unmatched.

This chain joins TRBV19 and TRBJ1-5; maybe TRBD1 (6 bases). The germline gives CDR1 LNHDA, CDR2 SQIVND (reference sequence). The ends were cut back, 8 bases at V and 0 bases at J, with 23 bases in the middle. This CDR3 has 18 amino acids. The CDR3 DNA sequence: TGTGCCAGTTCTCAGGGGACAACTATACTCTATAGCAATCAGCCCCAGCATTTT. Residues: CASSQGTTILYSNQPQHF.

This clone has a handful of counts. The rearrangement links TRBV7-9 to TRBJ2-3; 10 positions agree with TRBD2. After removal of 1 base from V and 6 bases from J, the junction contained 4 bases not matched to a gene. Germline CDR1 and CDR2: SEHNR and FQNEAQ (reference sequence). This CDR3 comprises 15 residues. The CDR3 DNA reads TGTGCCAGCAGCTTAGTAGCGGGAGGTGTGGATACGCAGTATTTT. It translates to CASSLVAGGVDTQYF.

The J gene is TRBJ1-1, the V gene TRBV28; possibly TRBD1 for D (5 bases). V lost 0 bases, J lost 3 bases, and 8 bases lay in between. CDR1 and CDR2 (germline): MDHEN, SYDVKM. This CDR3 spans 14 amino acids. The CDR3 DNA reads TGTGCCAGCAGTTTATGGGGGCGCGACACTGAAGCTTTCTTT. Translating it yields CASSLWGRDTEAFF. The variable domain in full, with the rest retrieved from reference TRBV28 and TRBJ1-1, is DVKVTQSSRYLVKRTGEKVFLECVQDMDHENMFWYRQDPGLGLRLIYFSYDVKMKEKGDIPEGYSVSREKKERFSLILESASTNQTSMYLCASSLWGRDTEAFFGQGTRLTVV.

This sequence joins TRBV14 and TRBJ2-7, with TRBD1 as a possible D gene (6 bases). Trimming pared 4 bases from V and 3 bases from J, leaving 13 bases between. The V gene's germline CDR1 is SGHDN and CDR2 FVKESK. This CDR3 contains 14 residues. The DNA of the CDR3 is TGTGCCAGCAGCCTTGCCGGGACAATCTACGAGCAGTACTTC. It encodes CASSLAGTIYEQYF.

This clone came up a few times. The chain links TRBV28 to TRBJ2-7; 14 nucleotides match TRBD2. CDR1 is MDHEN and CDR2 is SYDVKM in the germline V gene. The CDR3 runs to 15 residues. V trimming: 6 bases; J trimming: 4 bases; junction bases outside the gene matches: 5. CDR3 protein: CASRRTSGRIYEQYF. DNA for the CDR3: TGTGCCAGCAGAAGGACTAGCGGGAGGATTTACGAGCAGTACTTC. The full variable domain, with the rest looked up from reference TRBV28 and TRBJ2-7, is DVKVTQSSRYLVKRTGEKVFLECVQDMDHENMFWYRQDPGLGLRLIYFSYDVKMKEKGDIPEGYSVSREKKERFSLILESASTNQTSMYLCASRRTSGRIYEQYFGPGTRLTVT.

This chain links TRBV2 with TRBJ1-5; D is unclear. The CDR3 loop spans 14 amino acids. Trimming took off 5 bases at V and 4 bases at J, with 12 bases between the two ends. Germline CDR1 SNHLY, CDR2 FYNNEI. The CDR3 nucleotides are TGTGCCAGCAGTCGGCAGGTCGGAAATCAGCCCCAGCATTTT. Translated, it gives CASSRQVGNQPQHF.

The chain is built from TRBV4-1 and TRBJ2-1, with 8 nucleotides matching TRBD2. CDR3 length: 17 residues. Germline assignment: CDR1 MGHRA and CDR2 YSYEKL. Trimming removed 1 base from V and 1 base from J; junction bases left unmatched: 6. The CDR3 DNA sequence: TGCGCCAGCAGCCAAGTCGGGGGGGACTATTCCTACAATGAGCAGTTCTTC. As protein: CASSQVGGDYSYNEQFF.